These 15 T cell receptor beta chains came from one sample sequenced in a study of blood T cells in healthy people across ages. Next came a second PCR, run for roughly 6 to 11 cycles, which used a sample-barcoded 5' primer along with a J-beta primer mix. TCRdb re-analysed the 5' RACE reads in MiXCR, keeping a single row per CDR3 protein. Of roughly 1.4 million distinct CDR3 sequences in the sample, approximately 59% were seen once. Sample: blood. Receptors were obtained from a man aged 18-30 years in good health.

CDR3 loop: CSASRLAGRNQETQYF. The CDR3 region has the DNA TGCAGTGCTAGTCGACTAGCGGGGAGGAATCAAGAGACCCAGTACTTC. The chain links TRBV20-1 to TRBJ2-5; 11 positions agree with TRBD2. This CDR3 is built from 16 residues. The V gene's germline CDR1 is DFQATT and CDR2 SNEGSKA (reference sequence). The J segment lost 2 bases and the V segment lost 3 bases, leaving 8 bases of the junction unmatched.

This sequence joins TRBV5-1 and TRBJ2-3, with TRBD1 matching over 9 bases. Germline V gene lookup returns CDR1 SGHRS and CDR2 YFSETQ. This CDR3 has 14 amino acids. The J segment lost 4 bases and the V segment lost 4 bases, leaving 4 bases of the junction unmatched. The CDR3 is CASSLRTGADTQYF. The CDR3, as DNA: TGCGCCAGCAGCCTAAGGACAGGGGCAGATACGCAGTATTTT.

DNA of the CDR3: TGTGCCAGCTCGACAGGGGATGGCTACACCTTC. Its protein product is CASSTGDGYTF. The chain has TRBV6-2 or TRBV6-3 and TRBJ1-2; 8 bases map to TRBD1. V trimming: 8 bases; J trimming: 6 bases; junction bases outside the gene matches: 2. Germline CDR1 and CDR2: MNHEY and SVGEGT. The CDR3 runs to 11 residues.

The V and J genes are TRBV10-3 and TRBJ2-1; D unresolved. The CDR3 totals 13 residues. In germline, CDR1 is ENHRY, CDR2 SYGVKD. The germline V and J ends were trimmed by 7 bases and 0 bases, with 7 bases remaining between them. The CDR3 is CAITASSYNEQFF. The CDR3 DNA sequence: TGTGCCATCACTGCTAGCTCCTACAATGAGCAGTTCTTC.

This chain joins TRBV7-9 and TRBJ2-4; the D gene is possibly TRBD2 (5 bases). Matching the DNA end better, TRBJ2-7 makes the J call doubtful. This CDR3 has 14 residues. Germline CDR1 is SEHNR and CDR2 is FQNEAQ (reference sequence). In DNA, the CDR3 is TGTGCCAGCACCACCTCTCTCGGGGAGTACGAGCAGTACTTC. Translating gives CASTTSLGEYEQYF.

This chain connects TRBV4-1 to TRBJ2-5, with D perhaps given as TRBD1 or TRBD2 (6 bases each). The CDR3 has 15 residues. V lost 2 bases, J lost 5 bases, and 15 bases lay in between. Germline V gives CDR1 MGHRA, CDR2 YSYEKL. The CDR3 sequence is CASSQLPQGRETQYF. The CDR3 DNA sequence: TGCGCCAGCAGCCAACTACCCCAGGGGAGGGAGACCCAGTACTTC.

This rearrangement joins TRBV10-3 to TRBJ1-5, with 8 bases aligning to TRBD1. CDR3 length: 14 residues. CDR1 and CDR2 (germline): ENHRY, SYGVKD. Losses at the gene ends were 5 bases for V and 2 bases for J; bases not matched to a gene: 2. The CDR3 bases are TGTGCCATCAGTAAGACAGGGGGCAATCAGCCCCAGCATTTT. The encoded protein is CAISKTGGNQPQHF.

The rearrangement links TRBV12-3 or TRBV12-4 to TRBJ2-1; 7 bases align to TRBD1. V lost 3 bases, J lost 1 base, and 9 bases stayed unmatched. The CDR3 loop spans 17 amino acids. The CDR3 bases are TGTGCCAGCAGTTTGGACCCGAACAGGGGTTCCTACAATGAGCAGTTCTTC. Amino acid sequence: CASSLDPNRGSYNEQFF.

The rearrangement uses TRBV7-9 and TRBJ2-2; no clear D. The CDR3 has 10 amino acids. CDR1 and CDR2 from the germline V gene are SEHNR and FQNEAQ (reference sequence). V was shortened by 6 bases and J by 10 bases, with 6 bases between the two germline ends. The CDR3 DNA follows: TGTGCCAGCAGGACGAAGGAGCTGTTTTTT. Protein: CASRTKELFF.

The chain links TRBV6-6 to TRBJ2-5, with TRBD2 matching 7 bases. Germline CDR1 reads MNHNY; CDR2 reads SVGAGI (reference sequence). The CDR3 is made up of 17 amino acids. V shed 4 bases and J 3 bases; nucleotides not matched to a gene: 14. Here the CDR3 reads CASSSFRASGPKETQYF. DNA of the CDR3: TGTGCCAGCAGTTCTTTCCGGGCTAGCGGACCAAAAGAGACCCAGTACTTC.

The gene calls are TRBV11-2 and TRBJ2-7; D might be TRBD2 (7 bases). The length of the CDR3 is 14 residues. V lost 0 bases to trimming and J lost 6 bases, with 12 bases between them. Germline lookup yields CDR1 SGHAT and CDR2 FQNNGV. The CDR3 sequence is CASSLDRGGGEQYF. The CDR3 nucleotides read TGTGCCAGCAGCTTAGATAGAGGGGGGGGCGAGCAGTACTTC.

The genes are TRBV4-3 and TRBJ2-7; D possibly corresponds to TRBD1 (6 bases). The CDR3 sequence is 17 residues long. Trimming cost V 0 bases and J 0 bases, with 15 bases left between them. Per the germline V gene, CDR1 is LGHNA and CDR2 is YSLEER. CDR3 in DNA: TGCGCCAGCAGCCAAGAGTGGGGGACATCGGGCTCCTACGAGCAGTACTTC. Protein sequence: CASSQEWGTSGSYEQYF.

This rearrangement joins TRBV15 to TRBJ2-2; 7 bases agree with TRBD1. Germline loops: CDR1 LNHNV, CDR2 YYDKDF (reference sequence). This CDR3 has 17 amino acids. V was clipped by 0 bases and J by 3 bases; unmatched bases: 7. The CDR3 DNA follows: TGTGCCACCAGCAGAGACTCCGGGACAGAATACACCGGGGAGCTGTTTTTT. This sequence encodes CATSRDSGTEYTGELFF.

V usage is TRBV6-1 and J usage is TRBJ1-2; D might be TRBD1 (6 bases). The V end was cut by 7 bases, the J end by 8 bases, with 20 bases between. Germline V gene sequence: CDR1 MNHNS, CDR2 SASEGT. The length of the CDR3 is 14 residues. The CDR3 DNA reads TGTGCCAGCATTACGGGGGAACAGGGTGTCGGCTACACCTTC. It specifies CASITGEQGVGYTF.

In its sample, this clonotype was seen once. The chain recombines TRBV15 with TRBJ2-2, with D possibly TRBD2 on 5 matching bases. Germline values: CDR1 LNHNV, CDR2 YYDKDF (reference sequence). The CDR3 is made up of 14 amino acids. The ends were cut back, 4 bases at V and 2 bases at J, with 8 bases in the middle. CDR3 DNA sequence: TGTGCCACCAGCACCCGGGAAAACACCGGGGAGCTGTTTTTT. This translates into CATSTRENTGELFF.